Below are 7 T cell receptor beta chains sequenced from a single sample in a study of cytomegalovirus exposure and HLA in healthy donors. The repertoire was sequenced with immunoSEQ multiplex PCR; TCRdb's copy has only in-frame clones and lacks some. Here the sample spans about 120,000 clones, more than 75% being singletons. Sequenced: PBMCs. Receptors were obtained from a woman aged 25 to 39 in good health and CMV-seronegative.

The chain links TRBV11-3 to TRBJ1-2; 9 nucleotides align to TRBD1. CDR1 and CDR2 (germline): SGHNT, YENEEA. The junction had 4 bases not matched to a gene; V was cut back by 4 bases and J by 4 bases. The CDR3 is 14 residues long. CDR3 sequence: CASSSGQGSYGYTF. In DNA, the CDR3 is TGTGCCAGCAGCTCCGGACAGGGGTCCTATGGCTACACCTTC.

The rearrangement links TRBV5-1 to TRBJ1-3; the match to TRBD1 covers 10 bases. After removal of 4 bases from V and 0 bases from J, the junction contained 10 bases not matched to a gene. The CDR3 has 18 residues. Germline values: CDR1 SGHRS, CDR2 YFSETQ. The CDR3 nucleotides read TGCGCCAGCAGCGGGGGACAGGGGCGATCCAGCTCTGGAAACACCATATATTTT. It translates to CASSGGQGRSSSGNTIYF.

The rearrangement uses TRBV5-4 and TRBJ2-5; no reliable D call. Germline loops: CDR1 SGHNT, CDR2 YYREEE (reference sequence). This CDR3 contains 16 residues. Deletions cut 2 bases from V and 1 base from J, with 15 bases between. The CDR3 DNA sequence: TGTGCCAGCAGCTTATCTGCGAGGAGCCGCCAAGAGACCCAGTACTTC. It translates to CASSLSARSRQETQYF.

The gene calls are TRBV5-1 and TRBJ1-1; 9 bases are shared with TRBD1. Germline V CDR1 and CDR2: SGHRS, YFSETQ. CDR3 length: 17 residues. V trimming: 4 bases; J trimming: 2 bases; junction bases outside the gene matches: 12. This CDR3 is CASSGTLLGQGNTEAFF. In DNA form, the CDR3 reads TGCGCCAGCAGCGGAACTTTATTGGGACAGGGAAACACTGAAGCTTTCTTT.

V is TRBV7-9 and J is TRBJ1-1, with D tentatively TRBD1 (5 bases). Trimming removed 1 base from V and 4 bases from J, with 10 bases in between. CDR3 length: 14 amino acids. CDR1 and CDR2 from the germline V gene are SEHNR and FQNEAQ (reference sequence). DNA for the CDR3: TGTGCCAGCAGCTTAGAATTGGGGGGCACTGAAGCTTTCTTT. It codes for CASSLELGGTEAFF.

Only one count was recorded for this clone. V and J are TRBV27 and TRBJ1-2; TRBD1 might be the D (5 bases). Germline V lookup: CDR1 MNHEY, CDR2 SMNVEV (reference sequence). V was pared by 5 bases and J by 5 bases, with 12 bases between. The CDR3 loop spans 13 amino acids. The CDR3 coding sequence is TGTGCCAGCAGTAAGACAGATTTTTATGGCTACACCTTC. It encodes CASSKTDFYGYTF.

The chain carries TRBV6-1 and TRBJ1-1, with 7 bases identical to TRBD1. There are 18 residues in the CDR3. With V trimmed by 2 bases and J by 1 base, 13 bases remained unmatched. Germline CDR1 reads MNHNS; CDR2 reads SASEGT. The chain's CDR3 is CASSESSRDRVWNTEAFF. Written as DNA, the CDR3 is TGTGCCAGCAGTGAAAGCAGCCGCGACAGGGTGTGGAACACTGAAGCTTTCTTT.